This is a list of T cell receptor beta chains from one sample in a study of T cells in Graves' hyperthyroidism and ophthalmopathy. TCRdb processed the multiplex PCR reads anew with MiXCR; each CDR3 protein has one entry. The sample lists about 510,000 distinct CDR3 sequences, approximately 49% seen once, with 44% in the top ten. Sequenced input: peripheral blood or thyroid tissue (not recorded which). The receptors stem from an adult woman with Graves' disease, either hyperthyroidism or ophthalmopathy (not recorded which). Both conserved end residues are part of each CDR3. The order of the fields is D gene, V gene, clone size, J gene, CDR3 DNA, CDR3 protein. D genes are given only for firm matches. Rows may omit the clone size; those that give it use once, few, many or a size class.

d_call: .; v_call: TRBV28; clone_size: .; j_call: TRBJ1-2; cdr3_nt: TGTGCCAGCAAGGTCGGCCCAGGGTTCTATGGCTACACCTTC; cdr3_aa: CASKVGPGFYGYTF
d_call: .; v_call: TRBV29-1; clone_size: .; j_call: TRBJ2-7; cdr3_nt: TGCAGCTCAGAGGGGGTTAGGGGGACCGAGCAGTACTTC; cdr3_aa: CSSEGVRGTEQYF
d_call: TRBD1; v_call: TRBV10-3; clone_size: .; j_call: TRBJ2-7; cdr3_nt: TGTGCCTTCAAAAAGCAAGGCGGACAGGGGGCCACAGGCGAGCAGTACTTC; cdr3_aa: CAFKKQGGQGATGEQYF
d_call: TRBD1; v_call: TRBV29-1; clone_size: many; j_call: TRBJ1-2; cdr3_nt: TGCAGCGTGCGCGGGACAGAGAATGGCTACACCTTC; cdr3_aa: CSVRGTENGYTF
d_call: .; v_call: TRBV29-1; clone_size: .; j_call: TRBJ1-1; cdr3_nt: TGCAGCGAACAGGGTATGAACACTGAAGCTTTCTTT; cdr3_aa: CSEQGMNTEAFF
d_call: .; v_call: TRBV2; clone_size: .; j_call: TRBJ1-5; cdr3_nt: TGTGCCAGCAGCCCCCAGGGGCGCGGTCAGCCCCAGCATTTT; cdr3_aa: CASSPQGRGQPQHF
d_call: .; v_call: TRBV6-5; clone_size: many; j_call: TRBJ1-1; cdr3_nt: TGTGCCAGCAGTTACTCCGGACACATGAACACTGAAGCTTTCTTT; cdr3_aa: CASSYSGHMNTEAFF
d_call: .; v_call: TRBV7-8; clone_size: few; j_call: TRBJ1-2; cdr3_nt: TGTGCCAGCAGCTTAGTTTCGGCACAGTTCTCTGGAAACACCTTC; cdr3_aa: CASSLVSAQFSGNTF
d_call: TRBD1; v_call: TRBV19; clone_size: .; j_call: TRBJ1-2; cdr3_nt: TGTGCCAGTAGTATCCCGACAGGGATGAACTATGGCTACACCTTC; cdr3_aa: CASSIPTGMNYGYTF
d_call: .; v_call: TRBV19; clone_size: .; j_call: TRBJ1-2; cdr3_nt: TGTGCCAGACCACTCCAGGGTTTAAGGTACTATGGCTACACCTTC; cdr3_aa: CARPLQGLRYYGYTF
d_call: .; v_call: TRBV4-1; clone_size: many; j_call: TRBJ1-1; cdr3_nt: TGCGCCAGCAGCGCACCTCCCGCGGGCCACACTGAAGCTTTCTTT; cdr3_aa: CASSAPPAGHTEAFF
d_call: .; v_call: TRBV2; clone_size: .; j_call: TRBJ1-5; cdr3_nt: TGTGCCAGCAGTGATTGGGGGCGCGGGGATCAGCCCCAGCATTTT; cdr3_aa: CASSDWGRGDQPQHF
d_call: .; v_call: TRBV20-1; clone_size: once; j_call: TRBJ1-4; cdr3_nt: TGCAGTGCTAGAGGGATGGGGGGAACGGAAAAACTGTTTTTT; cdr3_aa: CSARGMGGTEKLFF
d_call: .; v_call: TRBV11-2; clone_size: .; j_call: TRBJ1-4; cdr3_nt: TGTGCCAGCAGCTTACTCCACCGCATTTCGGCCGGCGAAAAACTGTTTTTT; cdr3_aa: CASSLLHRISAGEKLFF
d_call: .; v_call: TRBV6-6; clone_size: few; j_call: TRBJ1-5; cdr3_nt: TGTGCCAGCAGTTACGGCCAGGGTCTTGATCAGCCCCAGCATTTT; cdr3_aa: CASSYGQGLDQPQHF
d_call: TRBD2; v_call: TRBV2; clone_size: .; j_call: TRBJ2-1; cdr3_nt: TGTGCCAGCAGTGTCCAGACGGGACTAGCGGGAGGGCCCTCCTACAATGAGCAGTTCTTC; cdr3_aa: CASSVQTGLAGGPSYNEQFF
d_call: .; v_call: TRBV7-9; clone_size: .; j_call: TRBJ2-5; cdr3_nt: TGTGCCAGCCCCCCGGCAGGGTGGGAGACCCAGTACTTC; cdr3_aa: CASPPAGWETQYF
d_call: .; v_call: TRBV7-8; clone_size: .; j_call: TRBJ2-7; cdr3_nt: TGTGCCAGCAGCTTGATCGGGAACTACGAGCAGTACTTC; cdr3_aa: CASSLIGNYEQYF
d_call: TRBD1; v_call: TRBV5-1; clone_size: .; j_call: TRBJ2-2; cdr3_nt: TGCGCCAGCAGCACCGGGGACAGGGGGAAGAACACCGGGGAGCTGTTTTTT; cdr3_aa: CASSTGDRGKNTGELFF
d_call: .; v_call: TRBV2; clone_size: many; j_call: TRBJ1-2; cdr3_nt: TGTGCCAGCAGTGAAGCGACTTACTATGGCTACACCTTC; cdr3_aa: CASSEATYYGYTF
d_call: TRBD1; v_call: TRBV24-1; clone_size: .; j_call: TRBJ1-4; cdr3_nt: TGTGCCACCAGTGATCCCGGGACAGGGAAGGAAAAACTGTTTTTT; cdr3_aa: CATSDPGTGKEKLFF
d_call: TRBD1; v_call: TRBV20-1; clone_size: .; j_call: TRBJ1-5; cdr3_nt: TGCAGTGCTAGGAGGACAGGGACCTACAATCAGCCCCAGCATTTT; cdr3_aa: CSARRTGTYNQPQHF
d_call: .; v_call: TRBV18; clone_size: few; j_call: TRBJ2-7; cdr3_nt: TGTGCCAGCTCACCGTTGGGCGGTGACTACGAGCAGTACTTC; cdr3_aa: CASSPLGGDYEQYF
d_call: TRBD2; v_call: TRBV12-3/TRBV12-4; clone_size: many; j_call: TRBJ2-7; cdr3_nt: TGTGCCAGCAGCCCCCATACTAGCGGAACGTACGAGCAGTACTTC; cdr3_aa: CASSPHTSGTYEQYF
d_call: TRBD1; v_call: TRBV29-1; clone_size: .; j_call: TRBJ2-5; cdr3_nt: TGCAGCGGCCTAAAAACAGGGGGCAAAGGGGAGACCCAGTACTTC; cdr3_aa: CSGLKTGGKGETQYF
d_call: .; v_call: TRBV20-1; clone_size: .; j_call: TRBJ2-5; cdr3_nt: TGCAGTGCTAGAGAGCCCTCTCAGGGGCAGCCCCAGTACTTC; cdr3_aa: CSAREPSQGQPQYF
d_call: .; v_call: TRBV14; clone_size: many; j_call: TRBJ2-2; cdr3_nt: TGTGCCAGCAGTCGCAACAGCAACACCGGGGAGCTGTTTTTT; cdr3_aa: CASSRNSNTGELFF
d_call: .; v_call: TRBV29-1; clone_size: many; j_call: TRBJ2-2; cdr3_nt: TGCAGCGTTGAAGATGGGGGCACCGGGGAGCTGTTTTTT; cdr3_aa: CSVEDGGTGELFF
d_call: .; v_call: TRBV12-3/TRBV12-4; clone_size: .; j_call: TRBJ1-6; cdr3_nt: TGTGCCAGCAGGGGTAATTCACCCCTCCACTTT; cdr3_aa: CASRGNSPLHF
d_call: .; v_call: TRBV5-1; clone_size: few; j_call: TRBJ2-2; cdr3_nt: TGCGCCAGCAGCTTGGAACTAGCCGACACCGGGGAGCTGTTTTTT; cdr3_aa: CASSLELADTGELFF
d_call: .; v_call: TRBV7-9; clone_size: many; j_call: TRBJ1-1; cdr3_nt: TGTGCCAGCAGCTTAGGTCAGGGCGACGCTGAAGCTTTCTTT; cdr3_aa: CASSLGQGDAEAFF
d_call: .; v_call: TRBV19; clone_size: many; j_call: TRBJ1-2; cdr3_nt: TGTGCCAGTAGCTATACAGGGCCCCTTCCCACCGGCTACACCTTC; cdr3_aa: CASSYTGPLPTGYTF
d_call: .; v_call: TRBV10-3; clone_size: .; j_call: TRBJ1-2; cdr3_nt: TGTGCCATCAGTGCGCAGGGGAGTTATGGCTACACCTTC; cdr3_aa: CAISAQGSYGYTF
d_call: .; v_call: TRBV6-1; clone_size: once; j_call: TRBJ1-1; cdr3_nt: TGTGCCAGCAGTGAAGAACCGAGGCAGATGAACACTGAAGCTTTCTTT; cdr3_aa: CASSEEPRQMNTEAFF
d_call: .; v_call: TRBV6-2/TRBV6-3; clone_size: few; j_call: TRBJ1-1; cdr3_nt: TGTGCCAGCAGTTATAGGGGGGGAGACTTGAACACTGAAGCTTTCTTT; cdr3_aa: CASSYRGGDLNTEAFF
d_call: .; v_call: TRBV7-2; clone_size: few; j_call: TRBJ1-4; cdr3_nt: TGTGCCAGCAGCTTAGTGGTGGCCGAAAAACTGTTTTTT; cdr3_aa: CASSLVVAEKLFF
d_call: .; v_call: TRBV30; clone_size: .; j_call: TRBJ1-3; cdr3_nt: TGTGCCTGGAGGCTTAGGACAGCAGGAAACACCATATATTTT; cdr3_aa: CAWRLRTAGNTIYF
d_call: .; v_call: TRBV12-3/TRBV12-4; clone_size: few; j_call: TRBJ1-5; cdr3_nt: TGTGCCAGCAGTTCGTTAAGGGAAAGCAATCAGCCCCAGCATTTT; cdr3_aa: CASSSLRESNQPQHF
d_call: TRBD2; v_call: TRBV2; clone_size: .; j_call: TRBJ2-5; cdr3_nt: TGTGCCAGAGGACTAGCGGGCCCGGGGACCCAGTACTTC; cdr3_aa: CARGLAGPGTQYF
d_call: .; v_call: TRBV7-2; clone_size: many; j_call: TRBJ1-4; cdr3_nt: TGTGCCAGCAGCTTATTCGCGGCAACTAATGAAAAACTGTTTTTT; cdr3_aa: CASSLFAATNEKLFF
d_call: TRBD1; v_call: TRBV20-1; clone_size: .; j_call: TRBJ1-2; cdr3_nt: TGCAGTGGGCAGGGGGGCGATGGCTACACCTTC; cdr3_aa: CSGQGGDGYTF
d_call: TRBD1; v_call: TRBV24-1; clone_size: many; j_call: TRBJ2-5; cdr3_nt: TGTGCCACCAGTGAGCAACTCGGGACAGGGCTAGAGACCCAGTACTTC; cdr3_aa: CATSEQLGTGLETQYF
d_call: .; v_call: TRBV2; clone_size: few; j_call: TRBJ1-4; cdr3_nt: TGTGCCAGCAGCTTGTCGGGGGGTACGCGGGAACTGTTTTTT; cdr3_aa: CASSLSGGTRELFF
d_call: TRBD2; v_call: TRBV7-2; clone_size: few; j_call: TRBJ2-3; cdr3_nt: TGTGCCAGCAGCTTGCGAAGCGGGACTAGCACAGATACGCAGTATTTT; cdr3_aa: CASSLRSGTSTDTQYF
d_call: .; v_call: TRBV12-5; clone_size: many; j_call: TRBJ2-1; cdr3_nt: TGTGCTAGTGGCCAGGGGGGTAGTGCTGAGCAGTTCTTC; cdr3_aa: CASGQGGSAEQFF
d_call: .; v_call: TRBV29-1; clone_size: once; j_call: TRBJ1-1; cdr3_nt: TGCAGCGGATTCGGACCTATGAACACTGAAGCTTTCTTT; cdr3_aa: CSGFGPMNTEAFF
d_call: .; v_call: TRBV5-4; clone_size: .; j_call: TRBJ1-2; cdr3_nt: TGTGCCAGCAGCTTGCCCCGGAGCGGAAGAGGCTACACCTTC; cdr3_aa: CASSLPRSGRGYTF
d_call: .; v_call: TRBV7-9; clone_size: .; j_call: TRBJ2-5; cdr3_nt: TGTGCCAGCAGCCACCGGGACACCGACCAAGAGACCCAGTACTTC; cdr3_aa: CASSHRDTDQETQYF